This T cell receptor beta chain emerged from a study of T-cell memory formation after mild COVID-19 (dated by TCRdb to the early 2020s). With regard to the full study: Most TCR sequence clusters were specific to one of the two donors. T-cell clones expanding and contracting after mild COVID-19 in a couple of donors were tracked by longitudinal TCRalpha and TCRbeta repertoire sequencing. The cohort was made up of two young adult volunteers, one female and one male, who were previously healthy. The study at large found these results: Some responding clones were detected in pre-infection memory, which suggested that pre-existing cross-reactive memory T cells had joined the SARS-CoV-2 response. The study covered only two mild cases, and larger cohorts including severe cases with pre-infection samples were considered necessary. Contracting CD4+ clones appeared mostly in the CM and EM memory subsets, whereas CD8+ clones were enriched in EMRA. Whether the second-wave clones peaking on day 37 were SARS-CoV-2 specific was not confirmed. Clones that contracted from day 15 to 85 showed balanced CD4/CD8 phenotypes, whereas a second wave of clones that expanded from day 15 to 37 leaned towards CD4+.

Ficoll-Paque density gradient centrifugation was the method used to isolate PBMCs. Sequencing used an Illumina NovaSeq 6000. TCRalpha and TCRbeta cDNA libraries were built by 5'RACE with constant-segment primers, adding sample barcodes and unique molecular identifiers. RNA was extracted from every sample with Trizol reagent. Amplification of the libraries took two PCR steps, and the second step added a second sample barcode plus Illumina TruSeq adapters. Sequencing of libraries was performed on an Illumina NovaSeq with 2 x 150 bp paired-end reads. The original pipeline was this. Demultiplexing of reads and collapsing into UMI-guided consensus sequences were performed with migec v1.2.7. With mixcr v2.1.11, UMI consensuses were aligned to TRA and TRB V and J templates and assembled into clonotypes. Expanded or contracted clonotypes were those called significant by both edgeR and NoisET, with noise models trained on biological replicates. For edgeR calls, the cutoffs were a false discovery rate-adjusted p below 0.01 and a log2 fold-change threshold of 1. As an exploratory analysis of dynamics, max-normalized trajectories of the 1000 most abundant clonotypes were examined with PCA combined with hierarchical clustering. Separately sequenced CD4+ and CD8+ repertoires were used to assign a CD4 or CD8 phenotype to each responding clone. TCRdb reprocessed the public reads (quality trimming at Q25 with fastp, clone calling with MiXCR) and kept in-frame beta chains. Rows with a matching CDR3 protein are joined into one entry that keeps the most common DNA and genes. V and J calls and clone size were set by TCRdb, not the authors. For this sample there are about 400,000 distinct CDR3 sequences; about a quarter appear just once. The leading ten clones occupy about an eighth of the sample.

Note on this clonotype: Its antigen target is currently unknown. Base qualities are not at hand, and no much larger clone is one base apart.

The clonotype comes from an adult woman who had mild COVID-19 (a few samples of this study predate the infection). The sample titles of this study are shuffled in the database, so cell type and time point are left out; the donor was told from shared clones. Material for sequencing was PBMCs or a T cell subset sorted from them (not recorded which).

The nucleotide sequence reads TGTGCCAGCAGTCAGGGGGCTAGCTCCTATAATTCACCCCTCCACTTT. Its amino acids are CASSQGASSYNSPLHF. This receptor chain uses TRBV2 and TRBJ1-6, and 8 junctional nucleotides match TRBD1. According to the germline V gene, CDR1 reads SNHLY and CDR2 reads FYNNEI. The germline V end is reduced by 5 bases and the J end by 0 bases; junction bases left unmatched: 3. The CDR3 numbers 16 residues from cysteine through phenylalanine. Only the CDR3 region is kept as DNA, spanning 48 bases read in frame from base 1. Reference TRBV2 and TRBJ1-6 proteins supply the regions before and after the CDR3; the full variable domain is: EPEVTQTPSHQVTQMGQEVILRCVPISNHLYFYWYRQILGQKVEFLVSFYNNEISEKSEIFDDQFSVERPDGSNFTLKIRSTKLEDSAMYFCASSQGASSYNSPLHFGNGTRLTVT.